The 8 T cell receptor beta chains given below trace back to one sample, sequenced in a study of blood T cell repertoires in COVID-19. Sequencing used immunoSEQ multiplex PCR; TCRdb keeps in-frame clones, though not all of them. In the table there are roughly 150,000 clones, over 70% of which are singletons. The sample taken for sequencing was peripheral blood. The receptors derive from a woman over 75 with active or convalescent COVID-19.

The chain recombines TRBV6-2 or TRBV6-3 with TRBJ2-5; 8 positions match TRBD2. Germline V gene lookup returns CDR1 MNHEY and CDR2 SVGEGT. V gave up 6 bases and J gave up 4 bases; unmatched junction bases: 13. The length of the CDR3 is 16 residues. CDR3 nucleotide sequence: TGTGCCAGCAGCTCCGTTGGAGCGGGGGTAGGAGAGACCCAGTACTTC. Protein: CASSSVGAGVGETQYF.

The chain employs TRBV7-2 and TRBJ1-2; 9 nucleotides agree with TRBD1. The V and J ends lost 5 bases and 8 bases, in that order; junction bases with no gene match: 12. Germline V gene lookup returns CDR1 SGHTA and CDR2 FQGNSA. The CDR3 covers 15 residues. CDR3 loop: CASSPPPGQGGGYTF. The DNA of the CDR3 is TGTGCCAGCAGCCCTCCTCCGGGACAGGGTGGCGGCTACACCTTC.

CDR3 bases: TGTGCCACCCGTATAGGTGCGGCAGGGTCCTACGAGCAGTACTTC. Amino acid sequence: CATRIGAAGSYEQYF. The chain carries TRBV19 and TRBJ2-7, with D possibly TRBD1 on 5 matching bases. This CDR3 has 15 amino acids. Trimming pared 10 bases from V and 1 base from J, leaving 20 bases between. Per the germline V gene, CDR1 is LNHDA and CDR2 is SQIVND (reference sequence). Full variable domain (outside the CDR3, taken from reference TRBV19 and TRBJ2-7): DGGITQSPKYLFRKEGQNVTLSCEQNLNHDAMYWYRQDPGQGLRLIYYSQIVNDFQKGDIAEGYSVSREKKESFPLTVTSAQKNPTAFYLCATRIGAAGSYEQYFGPGTRLTVT.

In this sample, this clone turned up once. This chain connects TRBV27 to TRBJ2-5, with D possibly matching TRBD2 (7 bases). Trimming shortened V by 5 bases and J by 5 bases, and 15 bases separated the two germline ends. CDR1 MNHEY and CDR2 SMNVEV come from the germline V gene (reference sequence). This CDR3 region has 14 residues. The CDR3 is CASSGWGGRETQYF. The CDR3 DNA follows: TGTGCCAGCAGTGGATGGGGGGGCCGGGAGACCCAGTACTTC.

The chain has TRBV19 and TRBJ2-5; 16 bases line up with TRBD2. The CDR3 contains 17 residues. In germline, CDR1 is LNHDA, CDR2 SQIVND (reference sequence). With V trimmed by 3 bases and J by 6 bases, 7 bases remained unmatched. CDR3 nucleotides: TGTGCCAGTAGTATGGGACTAGCGGGGGGGGACCCAAAGACCCAGTACTTC. This gives the protein CASSMGLAGGDPKTQYF.

This clone has only one observation. V usage is TRBV20-1 and J usage is TRBJ2-3, with a possible D match to TRBD1 (5 bases). Germline CDR1 DFQATT, CDR2 SNEGSKA (reference sequence). The CDR3 is 16 residues long. Trimming shortened V by 3 bases and J by 4 bases, and 20 bases separated the two germline ends. This chain's CDR3 is CSASSPLGLGADTQYF. The DNA of the CDR3 is TGCAGTGCTAGTAGTCCCCTGGGGCTAGGCGCAGATACGCAGTATTTT.

This sequence joins TRBV10-2 and TRBJ1-3; D gene ambiguous. Trimming took 4 bases from V and 1 from J, leaving 26 bases between them. The CDR3 is made up of 20 amino acids. Germline V gene lookup returns CDR1 WSHSY and CDR2 SAAADI. CDR3 amino acids: CASSVHTGYGDISSGNTIYF. CDR3 DNA: TGCGCCAGCAGTGTCCATACGGGGTATGGGGATATAAGTTCTGGAAACACCATATATTTT.

Concerning this clone: Other DNA sequences in the same sample also yield this CDR3. This sequence joins TRBV6-5 and TRBJ1-1, with 8 bases identical to TRBD1. Germline loops: CDR1 MNHEY, CDR2 SVGAGI. After removal of 6 bases from V and 1 base from J, the junction contained 1 base not matched to a gene. This CDR3 comprises 13 residues. CDR3 loop: CASRQGGNTEAFF. In nucleotides, the CDR3 is TGTGCCAGCAGACAGGGGGGGAACACTGAAGCTTTCTTT.